This T cell receptor beta chain comes out of a study of cytomegalovirus exposure and HLA in healthy donors. V was shortened by 8 bases and J by 3 bases, with 13 bases between the two germline ends. CDR3 length: 13 amino acids. Germline assignment: CDR1 LNHDA and CDR2 SQIVND (reference sequence). Researchers ran the PCR with 60 Vbeta and 13 Jbeta primers. Some clones are missing from TCRdb's copy, which holds only in-frame ones; the method was immunoSEQ multiplex PCR. The data contain around 85,000 clones, around 77% of them singletons. Material for sequencing was PBMCs. This clonotype was sampled from a man aged 25-45 years in good health and CMV-seronegative. This rearrangement joins TRBV19 to TRBJ1-1; no clear D. CDR3 region: CASVTQWDTEAFF. The DNA of the CDR3 is TGTGCCAGTGTGACTCAGTGGGACACTGAAGCTTTCTTT.